These 27 T cell receptor beta chains were all obtained from the same sample, sequenced in a study of beta chain features in type 1 diabetes. Findings and limits, study-wide: In all four CD4+ subsets, TCRB CDR3 length was significantly, moderately reduced in type 1 diabetes.

Isolated RNA was reverse transcribed in full, so expressed TCRB transcripts were sequenced. The data were produced by immunoSEQ multiplex PCR, yet TCRdb's version contains in-frame clones alone and is incomplete. The data contain 300,000 to 400,000 clones, around 10% of them seen just once; the ten biggest clones take up roughly 0.54%. What these receptors recognize is not known. Material: central memory CD4+ T cells from blood. The receptors were gathered from a man in his thirties or forties with type 1 diabetes.

The chain recombines TRBV18 with TRBJ2-3; D uncertain. The CDR3 is made up of 15 amino acids. The germline V gene has CDR1 KGHSH and CDR2 LQKENI. V lost 0 bases to trimming and J lost 1 base, with 8 bases between them. The chain's CDR3 is CASSPPRARTDTQYF. CDR3 in DNA: TGTGCCAGCTCACCACCCCGGGCCCGCACAGATACGCAGTATTTT.

There are a few counts of this clone. The CDR3 DNA follows: TGTGCCACCTCGTCGCCTGTGGAGAATGAGCAGTTCTTC. Protein sequence: CATSSPVENEQFF. This chain uses TRBV27 with TRBJ2-1; D not resolved. Per the germline V gene, CDR1 is MNHEY and CDR2 is SMNVEV (reference sequence). CDR3 length: 13 amino acids. Trimming shortened V by 10 bases and J by 7 bases, and 17 bases separated the two germline ends.

A few counts support this clone. The V gene is TRBV10-3, the J gene TRBJ2-7, with D possibly being TRBD1 (6 bases). Germline CDR1 is ENHRY and CDR2 is SYGVKD. CDR3 size: 13 residues. Trimming removed 7 bases from V and 0 bases from J, with 10 bases in between. CDR3 DNA sequence: TGTGCCATCAAGTGGGACAACTCCTACGAGCAGTACTTC. Translation gives CAIKWDNSYEQYF.

J is TRBJ2-7 and V is TRBV4-3; 7 bases are shared with TRBD2. Unmatched junction bases numbered 13, after V lost 1 base and J lost 7 bases. Germline CDR1 is LGHNA and CDR2 is YSLEER. CDR3 length: 16 residues. This CDR3 reads CASSQAPGLGGREQYF. The DNA of the CDR3 is TGCGCCAGCAGCCAAGCGCCAGGACTAGGTGGGAGGGAGCAGTACTTC.

This clone was counted between two and nine times. This chain connects TRBV6-6 to TRBJ1-3; D is ambiguous. The length of the CDR3 is 13 residues. CDR1 and CDR2 (germline): MNHNY, SVGAGI (reference sequence). V shed 0 bases and J shed 3 bases, with 3 bases lying between them. CDR3 sequence (DNA): TGTGCCAGCAGTTACTCTCATGGAAACACCATATATTTT. Its protein is CASSYSHGNTIYF.

This clone was counted only a few times. The chain joins TRBV19 to TRBJ2-1; D may match TRBD1 or TRBD2 (6 bases each). The germline CDR1 and CDR2 sequences are LNHDA and SQIVND (reference sequence). The CDR3 is 14 amino acids. V lost 6 bases and J lost 6, with 15 bases in between. The CDR3 nucleotides read TGTGCCAGTAGGCCCGGAGGGGGTCGCAATGAGCAGTTCTTC. Encoded protein: CASRPGGGRNEQFF.

V gene TRBV18 combines with J gene TRBJ2-5; a weak D match, TRBD2 (5 bases). V lost 3 bases and J 4 bases, leaving 9 bases between the germline ends. CDR1 and CDR2 from the germline V gene are KGHSH and LQKENI. The CDR3 loop spans 13 amino acids. CDR3 DNA: TGTGCCAGCTCACCCGGACGGGGAGAGACCCAGTACTTC. Translated: CASSPGRGETQYF.

The rearrangement uses TRBV11-1 and TRBJ2-1; 7 positions agree with TRBD1. The CDR3 contains 14 residues. Germline V CDR1 and CDR2: SGHAT, FQDESV (reference sequence). With 5 bases clipped from V and 3 bases from J, the junction kept 4 bases outside the gene matches. CDR3: CASSPGTVYNEQFF. CDR3 nucleotide sequence: TGTGCCAGCAGCCCAGGGACAGTCTACAATGAGCAGTTCTTC.

The chain employs TRBV27 and TRBJ2-1; TRBD2 matches at 9 bases. The CDR3 contains 16 residues. Trimming took 8 bases from V and 5 from J; bases not matched to a gene: 13. Germline-derived CDR1 and CDR2 are MNHEY and SMNVEV (reference sequence). DNA for the CDR3: TGTGCCAGCCATAAGGCGGCTAGCGGGAAAAACAATGAGCAGTTCTTC. Amino acid sequence: CASHKAASGKNNEQFF.

This clone was seen more than once but under ten times. The rearrangement joins TRBV6-1 to TRBJ2-2; weak D call: TRBD2 (6 bases). There are 14 residues in the CDR3. Per the germline V gene, CDR1 is MNHNS and CDR2 is SASEGT. The V end was cut by 8 bases, the J end by 3 bases, with 13 bases between. CDR3 coding DNA: TGTGCCAGCCGGAGGGGCAGGTACACCGGGGAGCTGTTTTTT. Protein sequence: CASRRGRYTGELFF.

This clone came up a few times. The chain carries TRBV7-2 and TRBJ1-1, with 10 bases fitting TRBD1. J gave up 6 bases and V 5 bases, and 12 bases lay outside the gene matches. CDR1 SGHTA and CDR2 FQGNSA come from the germline V gene. There are 16 residues in the CDR3. The CDR3 reads CASSLQPGQGRSEAFF. The CDR3 DNA is TGTGCCAGCAGCCTTCAACCGGGACAGGGGAGGTCTGAAGCTTTCTTT.

Details on this clone: Different DNA sequences within this sample yield the same CDR3. The chain joins TRBV4-1 to TRBJ2-1; no definite D call. CDR3 length equals 17 residues. V was trimmed by 0 bases and J by 7 bases, leaving 19 bases between them. Germline CDR1 and CDR2: MGHRA and YSYEKL. The DNA for the CDR3 is TGCGCCAGCAGCCAAGAAGGGAACCAGGAAGGGTGGAATGAGCAGTTCTTC. Amino acid sequence: CASSQEGNQEGWNEQFF.

This clone has a count of ten or more. The chain employs TRBV19 and TRBJ2-7; D is unresolved. Trimming removed 3 bases at V and 0 bases at J, with 6 bases between. The CDR3 is 13 residues long. The germline V gene has CDR1 LNHDA and CDR2 SQIVND (reference sequence). The CDR3 coding sequence is TGTGCCAGTAGTATGGGCAGCTCCTACGAGCAGTACTTC. It specifies CASSMGSSYEQYF.

Comment on this clone: At one end, the junction sequence differs from germline, possibly due to a read error. CDR3 amino acids: CASSQAGDQPQHF. CDR3 nucleotide sequence: TGCGCCAGCAGCCAAGCGGGGGATCAGCCCCAGCATTTT. The rearrangement links TRBV7-9 to TRBJ1-5, with a possible D match to TRBD1 (5 bases). Germline lookup yields CDR1 SEHNR and CDR2 FQNEAQ (reference sequence). The CDR3 length is 13 residues.

This clone was counted only a few times. The chain combines TRBV7-2 with TRBJ2-3; a possible D gene is TRBD1 (5 bases). With 4 bases removed from V and 1 base from J, the gap between germline ends came to 12 bases. From germline, CDR1 is SGHTA and CDR2 FQGNSA. The CDR3 runs 15 residues. The CDR3 DNA reads as TGTGCCAGCAGCTCCCCCAGCAGGGGCACAGATACGCAGTATTTT. Its protein product is CASSSPSRGTDTQYF.

The chain has TRBV6-6 and TRBJ1-4, with TRBD1 identical over 7 bases. Germline V lookup: CDR1 MNHNY, CDR2 SVGAGI (reference sequence). Trimming at V came to 8 bases and at J to 6 bases, leaving 15 bases not matched to a gene. This CDR3 comprises 16 residues. CDR3 loop: CASRKRTGGGDEKLFF. The CDR3 DNA follows: TGTGCCAGCCGGAAACGGACAGGCGGCGGGGATGAAAAACTGTTTTTT.

J is TRBJ1-2 and V is TRBV27; tentatively, D is TRBD1 (5 bases). This CDR3 has 13 amino acids. The germline gives CDR1 MNHEY, CDR2 SMNVEV (reference sequence). V was clipped by 6 bases and J by 4 bases, with 12 bases between them. For the CDR3, the DNA is TGTGCCAGCAGATCGACAGAAATCTATGGCTACACCTTC. It yields the protein CASRSTEIYGYTF.

This rearrangement joins TRBV7-2 to TRBJ2-4; D uncertain. V lost 1 base, J lost 7 bases, and 14 bases lay in between. The germline V gene has CDR1 SGHTA and CDR2 FQGNSA. The CDR3 has 15 amino acids. The CDR3 spells CASSLESGQWNIQYF. DNA for the CDR3: TGTGCCAGCAGCTTAGAATCGGGCCAGTGGAACATTCAGTACTTC.

Worth noting for this clone: This sequence is one base from a far larger clone and is likely a read error. In the same sample, other DNA sequences code for this CDR3. V usage is TRBV30 and J usage is TRBJ2-3; 13 nucleotides match TRBD2. The CDR3 runs 15 residues. The germline CDR1 and CDR2 sequences are GTSNPN and SVGIG (reference sequence). Trimming cost V 3 bases and J 8 bases; bases outside gene matches: 8. CDR3 in amino acids: CAWSVLAGGPSTQYF. The CDR3 DNA follows: TGTGCCTGGAGCGTACTAGCGGGAGGGCCGAGTACGCAGTATTTT.

The rearrangement joins TRBV29-1 to TRBJ1-1; a weak D match, TRBD1 (6 bases). V lost 5 bases to trimming and J lost 5 bases, with 21 bases between them. The CDR3 covers 15 residues. Germline V gives CDR1 SQVTM, CDR2 ANQGSEA. CDR3 in amino acids: CSVRTGGGAGTEAFF. The CDR3 DNA reads as TGCAGCGTTCGAACTGGAGGGGGGGCGGGAACTGAAGCTTTCTTT.

This clone was seen a handful of times. V gene TRBV6-1 combines with J gene TRBJ2-7; no clear D gene. In germline, CDR1 is MNHNS, CDR2 SASEGT. Trimming removed 10 bases at V and 0 bases at J, with 13 bases between. This CDR3 region has 13 residues. CDR3 in DNA: TGTGCCACCACAGAGAGTTACTCCTACGAGCAGTACTTC. Its translation is CATTESYSYEQYF.

This clone was observed a handful of times. The gene calls are TRBV5-1 and TRBJ2-1, with 9 bases matching TRBD2. Germline CDR1 reads SGHRS; CDR2 reads YFSETQ. The CDR3 totals 18 residues. The junction had 7 bases not matched to a gene; V was cut back by 0 bases and J by 0 bases. The CDR3 sequence is CASSLVLGGRASYNEQFF. The CDR3 bases are TGCGCCAGCAGCTTGGTTCTTGGCGGGAGGGCCTCCTACAATGAGCAGTTCTTC.

This clone showed up just a few times. The genes are TRBV6-5 and TRBJ2-3; D unclear. The ends were cut back, 5 bases at V and 2 bases at J, with 5 bases in the middle. The CDR3 is made up of 12 amino acids. Germline CDR1 and CDR2: MNHEY and SVGAGI. Here the CDR3 reads CASSPITDTQYF. The CDR3 region has the DNA TGTGCCAGCAGTCCGATCACAGATACGCAGTATTTT.

This chain uses TRBV11-1 with TRBJ2-2; no reliable D call. The V end was cut by 1 base, the J end by 3 bases, with 3 bases between. The germline V gene encodes CDR1 SGHAT and CDR2 FQDESV (reference sequence). There are 13 residues in the CDR3. CDR3 nucleotide sequence: TGTGCCAGCAGCTTAGATTACACCGGGGAGCTGTTTTTT. Protein product: CASSLDYTGELFF. Full variable domain (remainder filled in from reference TRBV11-1 and TRBJ2-2): EAEVAQSPRYKITEKSQAVAFWCDPISGHATLYWYRQILGQGPELLVQFQDESVVDDSQLPKDRFSAERLKGVDSTLKIQPAELGDSAMYLCASSLDYTGELFFGEGSRLTVL.

The sample holds a few counts of this clone. J is TRBJ2-5 and V is TRBV18; D remains unclear. The CDR3 sequence is 14 residues long. CDR1 is KGHSH and CDR2 is LQKENI in the germline V gene. V dropped 0 bases and J dropped 7 bases, with 12 bases sitting between them. The CDR3 DNA reads TGTGCCAGCTCACCACCGAGTCAGCACGGGACCCAGTACTTC. Translated: CASSPPSQHGTQYF. Variable domain in full (rest from reference TRBV18 and TRBJ2-5): NAGVMQNPRHLVRRRGQEARLRCSPMKGHSHVYWYRQLPEEGLKFMVYLQKENIIDESGMPKERFSAEFPKEGPSILRIQQVVRGDSAAYFCASSPPSQHGTQYFGPGTRLLVL.

This rearrangement joins TRBV27 to TRBJ2-7; 8 positions match TRBD2. CDR1 is MNHEY, CDR2 SMNVEV, per germline (reference sequence). The CDR3 spans 16 residues. V shed 4 bases, J shed 0 bases, and the junction held 8 bases outside the gene matches. Here the CDR3 reads CASSSLAGGPSYEQYF. CDR3 sequence (DNA): TGTGCCAGCAGTTCCTTGGCGGGAGGCCCCTCCTACGAGCAGTACTTC.

V is TRBV5-4 and J is TRBJ1-4; D is unresolved. Trimming took off 7 bases at V and 7 bases at J, with 17 bases between the two ends. Germline lookup yields CDR1 SGHNT and CDR2 YYREEE (reference sequence). This CDR3 is 14 amino acids long. The CDR3 loop reads CASQPTGSGEKLFF. CDR3 DNA: TGTGCCAGCCAGCCAACTGGGAGCGGTGAAAAACTGTTTTTT.